These 27 T cell receptor beta chains share one sample of origin, sequenced in a study of graft-versus-host responses after intestinal transplantation. What these receptors recognize is not known. Profiling relied on immunoSEQ multiplex PCR, and the TCRdb table lists in-frame clones only, not all of them. The table records about 110,000 clones, just under 95% of them present only once. Sequenced here: unstimulated CD8+ T cells sorted from spleen or lymph node cells, sampled before intestinal transplant. These receptors were collected from a human donor who received an intestinal transplant.

The genes are TRBV18 and TRBJ1-1, with a weak D call TRBD1 (6 bases). CDR1 and CDR2 (germline): KGHSH, LQKENI. The CDR3 contains 13 residues. The V end was cut by 10 bases, the J end by 2 bases, with 14 bases between. CDR3 amino acids: CATADSPNTEAFF. Written as DNA, the CDR3 is TGTGCCACCGCGGACAGTCCAAACACTGAAGCTTTCTTT.

The rearrangement joins TRBV27 to TRBJ2-7; 8 bases match TRBD1. Germline V gene sequence: CDR1 MNHEY, CDR2 SMNVEV (reference sequence). The CDR3 runs 15 residues. The V segment lost 3 bases and the J segment 2 bases; nucleotides outside the gene matches: 6. The CDR3 DNA sequence: TGTGCCAGCAGTTTCGGGACAGGCCTCACCTACGAGCAGTACTTC. Translating gives CASSFGTGLTYEQYF.

The chain carries TRBV9 and TRBJ2-3, with 7 positions matching TRBD1. After removal of 7 bases from V and 2 bases from J, the junction contained 10 bases not matched to a gene. Germline CDR1 reads SGDLS; CDR2 reads YYNGEE. There are 15 residues in the CDR3. CDR3 loop: CASSLQGMVTDTQYF. The CDR3 nucleotides read TGTGCCAGCTCCCTACAGGGGATGGTCACAGATACGCAGTATTTT.

The chain joins TRBV29-1 to TRBJ2-7; 11 nucleotides align to TRBD2. The V gene end was trimmed by 2 bases and the J gene end by 0 bases; junction bases not matched to a gene: 3. Germline V CDR1 and CDR2: SQVTM, ANQGSEA. The CDR3 consists of 15 residues. This chain's CDR3 is CSVEWTSGRSYEQYF. CDR3 nucleotides: TGCAGCGTTGAATGGACTAGCGGGCGCTCCTACGAGCAGTACTTC.

CDR3 residues: CASSLGPNMNTEAFF. The CDR3 DNA reads as TGTGCCAGCAGTTTAGGTCCGAACATGAACACTGAAGCTTTCTTT. This rearrangement joins TRBV27 to TRBJ1-1; no reliable D call. CDR1 and CDR2 (germline): MNHEY, SMNVEV (reference sequence). This CDR3 contains 15 residues. V shed 2 bases and J shed 0 bases, with 10 bases lying between them.

This chain uses TRBV5-4 with TRBJ2-1, with D perhaps matching TRBD1 (5 bases). The germline V gene has CDR1 SGHNT and CDR2 YYREEE (reference sequence). The V end was cut by 4 bases, the J end by 4 bases, with 12 bases between. The CDR3 runs to 14 residues. This CDR3 reads CASSGETAYNEQFF. CDR3 DNA: TGTGCCAGCAGCGGCGAGACAGCTTACAATGAGCAGTTCTTC.

This chain joins TRBV6-5 and TRBJ1-1, with D uncertain. Germline CDR1 and CDR2: MNHEY and SVGAGI. Trimming shortened V by 2 bases and J by 5 bases, and 12 bases separated the two germline ends. The CDR3 contains 14 residues. In nucleotides, the CDR3 is TGTGCCAGCAGTTACGCCGATTCCAGGACTGAAGCTTTCTTT. It yields the protein CASSYADSRTEAFF.

The rearrangement joins TRBV7-9 to TRBJ2-7; D is unclear. Trimming stripped 1 base from V and 7 bases from J, with 14 bases between. This CDR3 spans 14 amino acids. Germline V CDR1 and CDR2: SEHNR, FQNEAQ (reference sequence). CDR3 bases: TGTGCCAGCAGCTTAGTCGCCGGCGGCAGTGAGCAGTACTTC. Protein sequence: CASSLVAGGSEQYF. The whole variable domain, remainder taken from reference TRBV7-9 and TRBJ2-7, is DTGVSQNPRHKITKRGQNVTFRCDPISEHNRLYWYRQTLGQGPEFLTYFQNEAQLEKSRLLSDRFSAERPKGSFSTLEIQRTEQGDSAMYLCASSLVAGGSEQYFGPGTRLTVT.

V and J are TRBV25-1 and TRBJ1-6; the D gene is possibly TRBD1 (5 bases). Trimming shortened V by 5 bases and J by 5 bases, and 16 bases separated the two germline ends. Germline CDR1 and CDR2: MGHDK and SYGVNS. The CDR3 covers 16 residues. The CDR3 bases are TGTGCCAGCAGTCTTTTCGGGGCGGCCGATAATTCACCCCTCCACTTT. Protein sequence: CASSLFGAADNSPLHF.

The V call is TRBV27, the J call TRBJ1-1; no definite D call. This CDR3 spans 14 amino acids. Per germline, CDR1 MNHEY and CDR2 SMNVEV (reference sequence). V shed 3 bases and J shed 3 bases, with 11 bases lying between them. The CDR3 loop is CASSFLREDTEAFF. Here the CDR3 DNA reads TGTGCCAGCAGTTTTTTAAGGGAAGACACTGAAGCTTTCTTT.

V is TRBV6-5 and J is TRBJ2-1; TRBD2 agrees at 11 bases. The CDR3 is 14 residues long. V shed 5 bases and J 8 bases; nucleotides not matched to a gene: 5. CDR1 is MNHEY and CDR2 is SVGAGI in the germline V gene. This CDR3 reads CASSGLAGFDEQFF. The CDR3 bases are TGTGCCAGCAGTGGACTAGCGGGTTTCGATGAGCAGTTCTTC.

This clone was recorded a few times. The V call is TRBV5-6, the J call TRBJ1-3; 7 bases fit TRBD1. CDR3 length: 15 residues. The germline V gene has CDR1 SGHDT and CDR2 YYEEEE. The V gene end was trimmed by 3 bases and the J gene end by 0 bases; junction bases not matched to a gene: 3. CDR3 loop: CASSSGTASGNTIYF. CDR3 bases: TGTGCCAGCAGCTCAGGGACAGCCTCTGGAAACACCATATATTTT.

The chain employs TRBV7-9 and TRBJ1-1; D is ambiguous. The germline CDR1 and CDR2 sequences are SEHNR and FQNEAQ (reference sequence). The CDR3 consists of 15 residues. Trimming removed 3 bases at V and 2 bases at J, with 13 bases between. DNA of the CDR3: TGTGCCAGCAGCTTGAATTCCGGTGGCAACACTGAAGCTTTCTTT. Protein sequence: CASSLNSGGNTEAFF. Full variable domain (rest looked up from reference TRBV7-9 and TRBJ1-1): DTGVSQNPRHKITKRGQNVTFRCDPISEHNRLYWYRQTLGQGPEFLTYFQNEAQLEKSRLLSDRFSAERPKGSFSTLEIQRTEQGDSAMYLCASSLNSGGNTEAFFGQGTRLTVV.

The chain has TRBV13 and TRBJ2-5; TRBD1 matches 7 bases. Germline CDR1 is PRHDT and CDR2 is FYEKMQ (reference sequence). Trimming cost V 5 bases and J 1 base; bases outside gene matches: 1. This CDR3 has 13 residues. For the CDR3, the DNA is TGTGCCAGCAGCCGACAGGGCCAAGAGACCCAGTACTTC. Its translation is CASSRQGQETQYF.

The table lists this clone with a count of one. This chain links TRBV10-2 with TRBJ2-7; D is perhaps TRBD1 (5 bases). The V gene lost 0 bases and the J gene lost 3 bases, with 12 bases spanning the gap. From germline, CDR1 is WSHSY and CDR2 SAAADI. This CDR3 is built from 15 residues. The CDR3 reads CASSESSGFNYEQYF. CDR3 DNA sequence: TGCGCCAGCAGTGAGTCGTCAGGGTTCAACTACGAGCAGTACTTC.

The chain uses TRBV19 and TRBJ1-1; TRBD1 is a possible D gene (5 bases). The CDR3 runs to 13 residues. The germline V gene has CDR1 LNHDA and CDR2 SQIVND (reference sequence). With 4 bases removed from V and 2 bases from J, the gap between germline ends came to 8 bases. Here the CDR3 reads CASSRRGNTEAFF. For the CDR3, the DNA is TGTGCCAGTAGTAGGAGGGGCAACACTGAAGCTTTCTTT.

The rearrangement links TRBV2 to TRBJ2-2; D remains ambiguous. There are 14 residues in the CDR3. V shed 6 bases and J shed 0 bases, with 8 bases lying between them. Germline V CDR1 and CDR2: SNHLY, FYNNEI. CDR3 residues: CASRWTSNTGELFF. For the CDR3, the DNA is TGTGCCAGCAGGTGGACGTCGAACACCGGGGAGCTGTTTTTT.

V and J are TRBV4-1 and TRBJ2-5; D is possibly TRBD1 (6 bases). Per germline, CDR1 MGHRA and CDR2 YSYEKL. The CDR3 is 15 amino acids. The ends were cut back, 1 base at V and 1 base at J, with 10 bases in the middle. CDR3 in amino acids: CASSQVTGIQETQYF. The CDR3 coding sequence is TGCGCCAGCAGCCAAGTAACAGGGATCCAAGAGACCCAGTACTTC.

The chain links TRBV6-1 to TRBJ2-7; 8 nucleotides line up with TRBD2. After removal of 5 bases from V and 4 bases from J, the junction contained 7 bases not matched to a gene. Per the germline V gene, CDR1 is MNHNS and CDR2 is SASEGT. The CDR3 runs 14 residues. The CDR3 region has the DNA TGTGCCAGCAGTCGGGAGGGAGGGCCTTACGAGCAGTACTTC. This sequence encodes CASSREGGPYEQYF.

This rearrangement joins TRBV6-5 to TRBJ1-4; D is ambiguous. This CDR3 contains 16 residues. With 2 bases removed from V and 0 bases from J, the gap between germline ends came to 10 bases. Looked up from germline, CDR1 is MNHEY and CDR2 is SVGAGI. The CDR3 DNA reads TGTGCCAGCAGTTACGGAGCCACGGCAACTAATGAAAAACTGTTTTTT. Amino acids: CASSYGATATNEKLFF.

The chain has TRBV19 and TRBJ1-1; 7 bases agree with TRBD1. This CDR3 spans 14 amino acids. The V and J ends lost 9 bases and 1 base, in that order; junction bases with no gene match: 8. Germline V CDR1 and CDR2: LNHDA, SQIVND (reference sequence). CDR3 protein: CASTFGQANTEAFF. CDR3 bases: TGTGCCAGCACCTTTGGACAGGCGAACACTGAAGCTTTCTTT.

The rearrangement links TRBV27 to TRBJ2-4; D uncertain. CDR3 size: 13 residues. Per the germline V gene, CDR1 is MNHEY and CDR2 is SMNVEV (reference sequence). V dropped 6 bases and J dropped 3 bases, with 9 bases sitting between them. CDR3 region: CASSWLGKNIQYF. CDR3 nucleotides: TGTGCCAGCAGCTGGCTCGGCAAAAACATTCAGTACTTC.

This clone was seen a single time. This chain joins TRBV5-1 and TRBJ2-1, with D uncertain. The germline CDR1 and CDR2 sequences are SGHRS and YFSETQ. V was clipped by 3 bases and J by 9 bases, with 10 bases between them. The CDR3 extends over 12 amino acids. In DNA, the CDR3 is TGCGCCAGCAGCTGGGCGGTGGGTGAGCAGTTCTTC. Its protein is CASSWAVGEQFF.

The chain couples TRBV5-6 to TRBJ2-1; TRBD2 matches at 12 bases. The germline CDR1 and CDR2 sequences are SGHDT and YYEEEE. This CDR3 contains 16 residues. V trimming: 4 bases; J trimming: 4 bases; junction bases outside the gene matches: 6. The CDR3 is CASSGWTSGIYNEQFF. The CDR3 DNA follows: TGTGCCAGCAGCGGGTGGACTAGCGGGATATACAATGAGCAGTTCTTC.

This clone is a singleton in its sample. The chain recombines TRBV9 with TRBJ2-3, with 7 positions matching TRBD2. J was trimmed by 1 base and V by 0 bases; bases with no gene match: 5. Germline loops: CDR1 SGDLS, CDR2 YYNGEE. The CDR3 length is 16 residues. CDR3 DNA: TGTGCCAGCAGCGTAGACGGGGGAGGGGGCACAGATACGCAGTATTTT. Translation gives CASSVDGGGGTDTQYF.

The chain carries TRBV11-2 and TRBJ2-3, with D hard to call. Trimming took off 4 bases at V and 6 bases at J, with 8 bases between the two ends. CDR3 length: 12 residues. Germline lookup yields CDR1 SGHAT and CDR2 FQNNGV. The CDR3 DNA is TGTGCCAGCAGCTCCGACAAGGATACGCAGTATTTT. It is translated as CASSSDKDTQYF.

The V and J genes are TRBV19 and TRBJ1-5; D may be TRBD1 (5 bases). V lost 5 bases and J 2 bases, leaving 13 bases between the germline ends. Per germline, CDR1 LNHDA and CDR2 SQIVND (reference sequence). This CDR3 spans 15 amino acids. The CDR3 DNA reads as TGTGCCAGTAGTCCCCGGGGCCAGGGCAATCAGCCCCAGCATTTT. Translated, it gives CASSPRGQGNQPQHF.